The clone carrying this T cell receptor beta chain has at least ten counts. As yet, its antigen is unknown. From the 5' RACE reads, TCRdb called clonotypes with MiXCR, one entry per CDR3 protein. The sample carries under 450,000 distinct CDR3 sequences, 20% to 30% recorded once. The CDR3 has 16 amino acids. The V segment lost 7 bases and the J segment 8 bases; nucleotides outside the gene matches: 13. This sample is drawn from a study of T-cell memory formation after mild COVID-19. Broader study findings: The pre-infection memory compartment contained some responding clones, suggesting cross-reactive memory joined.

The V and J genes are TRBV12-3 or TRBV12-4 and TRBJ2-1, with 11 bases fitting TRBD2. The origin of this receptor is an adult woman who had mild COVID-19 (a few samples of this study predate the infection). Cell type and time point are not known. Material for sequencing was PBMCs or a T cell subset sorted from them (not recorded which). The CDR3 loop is CASIPRTSGLRDEQFF. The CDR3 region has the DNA TGTGCCAGCATTCCACGGACTAGCGGGTTACGGGATGAGCAGTTCTTC.